The present T cell receptor beta chain was sequenced within a study of blood T cell repertoires in COVID-19. Assay used: immunoSEQ multiplex PCR; TCRdb lists only in-frame clones, some missing. The sample includes over 85,000 clones, around 87% of them seen just once. Germline CDR1 reads LGHDT; CDR2 reads YNNKEL (reference sequence). The CDR3 is 11 residues long. The V gene end was trimmed by 9 bases and the J gene end by 5 bases; junction bases not matched to a gene: 3. V gene TRBV3-1 (or the pseudogene TRBV3-2) combines with J gene TRBJ2-7; TRBD1 matches 8 bases. The sample was peripheral blood. This clonotype was sampled from a woman aged 50 to 60 with COVID-19, enrolled during active disease. CDR3 DNA: TGTGCCAGTGGACAGGGCCACGAGCAGTACTTC. It is translated as CASGQGHEQYF.